This T cell receptor beta chain was obtained from a study of cytomegalovirus exposure and HLA in healthy donors (dated by TCRdb to 2016 to 2017). In terms of the full investigation: An earlier analysis of approximately 640 of the donors reported more than 250 Gb of sequence data and around 110 million unique TCR beta sequences from some 180 million T cells. About 300 gigabases of sequencing data and approximately 85 million unique TCR sequences were included in an early release covering 550 to 650 HLA-typed donors. Among the roughly 400 genotyped donors, about 83% belonged to the genetic ancestry cluster associated with self-reported Caucasian donors. The study aimed to test whether signatures of past pathogen exposure could be identified by cataloging public T cell receptors. The T cell repertoires of 670 or so subjects were profiled by immunosequencing and related to cytomegalovirus serostatus. Besides the first cohort of around 700 subjects, a separate validation cohort made up of 120 different subjects was used. To predict cytomegalovirus infection status, the study brought together high-throughput TCR immunosequencing, statistical association of individual TCRs with disease status, and machine learning. To study patterns of TCR occurrence, a later analysis re-analyzed previously published TCR beta repertoires from under 750 donors and added high-resolution HLA genotyping. The later analysis used no new phenotypic data to find candidate immune exposures, relying instead on TCR beta sequences and their occurrence across donors. An earlier analysis of approximately 580 of the donors used high-throughput TCR beta sequencing to judge whether each TCR beta V gene segment behaved as functional or pseudogenic. Donor age, sex, ethnicity and CMV serostatus were compiled together with the repertoire data. A later genetic analysis used genome-wide SNP genotypes for about three fifths of the 666 donors, treating that subset as a discovery cohort. Every discovery cohort repertoire had been produced on one sequencing platform. Both class I and class II loci were covered by HLA typing, at four-digit resolution. Typing coverage varied by locus: roughly 620-640 donors for A, B, C, DRB1 and DQB1; roughly 560 for DQA1; nearly 610 for DPA1; around 490 for DPB1. About five DR-DQ haplotypes were treated as single units for association and clustering because of strong linkage in the cohort. On average, around 240,000 unique TCR beta nucleotide sequences were sequenced per donor among a few hundred genotyped donors of the cohort, with 15% to 20% of those sequences being non-productive. Points the paper makes about the study in general: A later genetic analysis associated a missense DCLRE1C variant with V-gene and J-gene trimming of TCR beta chains, and an independent cohort replicated the association. An earlier analysis of around 600 of the donors showed that most TCR beta V segments appeared in productive rearrangements either about 90% or about 30% of the time, which broadly matched IMGT annotations. Immune exposure information for the cohort was limited to CMV serostatus. A later analysis associated 16,951 TCR beta sequences with specific HLA alleles at a false discovery rate of 0.05. Correlated functional status among segregating V segments might be attributable to linkage disequilibrium, but an unknown experimental factor could not be ruled out. A further reported finding was that TCR beta sequences accurately predicted the HLA-A and HLA-B alleles for most subjects in the first cohort. According to a later analysis, TCR association rates differed among HLA loci, with DRB1 alleles showing the most associated TCRs and HLA-C alleles showing the fewest. Roughly uniform sequencing depth across donors was assumed in presence/absence analyses, although this assumption may not hold. In a later analysis, most CMV-associated TCR beta chains were found to appear HLA-restricted, with HLA associations seemingly driven largely by CMV exposure. The earlier analysis of 587 of the donors excluded 15 to 20 rarely observed V segments, including chromosome 9 orphons, because counts were too low. Most TCR sequences were observed very rarely across donors, whereas some public TCRs were present in many individuals. In both the original and validation cohorts, the classifier was reported to diagnose cytomegalovirus status with high specificity and sensitivity. In a later genetic analysis, fewer N-insertions in productive TCRs were reported among donors in an Asian-associated ancestry cluster than the roughly 700-donor mean. A later analysis found that HLA-associated TCR beta chains were more clonally expanded and had lower generation probabilities than equally common non-associated chains. This cohort had only TCR beta chains sequenced, and the lack of alpha or paired-chain data limited which features could be detected. A cluster of highly shared sequence variants was judged likely to be a technical artifact of the sequencing pipeline. Because HLA typing was unavailable for some donors at each locus, only the typed subset was used in association tests. In vitro tests confirmed that a few of the cytomegalovirus-associated TCR beta chains recognize cytomegalovirus antigens. Several of the top co-occurrence clusters appeared to be linked to parvovirus B19, influenza, CMV and Epstein-Barr virus, according to a later analysis. When HLA alleles, especially DR and DQ, strongly co-occurred, attributing TCR associations to individual alleles was difficult. A total of 150 to 200 TCR beta chains were listed by the study as associated with cytomegalovirus. The authors suggested that the approach could potentially be generalized to other disease states and immunological phenotypes.

The cohort consisted of some 670 healthy bone marrow donors. At the time of sampling, every cohort member was nominally healthy, though immune exposures that went unrecorded were likely present. The donor tested CMV seronegative and was one of the 352 seronegative cohort members. A peripheral blood sample was provided by each donor, and peripheral blood mononuclear cells were used for TCR beta sequencing. The Qiagen DNeasy Blood Extraction Kit was used to extract genomic DNA from the blood cell samples. Libraries came from the immunoSEQ multiplex PCR assay. The multiplex PCR relied on a mix of 60 forward primers for TCR Vbeta segments and 13 reverse primers for TCR Jbeta segments. The CDR3 region of rearranged TCR beta genes was amplified from genomic DNA with a multiplex PCR assay. On the Illumina HiSeq System, the amplified TCR beta libraries were sequenced as 87-base-pair reads. Per the original workflow: A later analysis counted around 72 million unique TCR beta chains across the 550 to 700 repertoires, and about 10 million of these chains were shared by at least two donors. Raw reads were error-corrected and collapsed into unique sequences with a nearest-neighbor algorithm that merged closely related sequences to remove PCR and sequencing errors. To assign V, D and J gene segments, CDR3 sequences were aligned to IMGT reference sequences. For a sequence to be retained, a match of at least six nucleotides to both a V gene segment and a J gene segment was required. A rearrangement was called productive if the CDR3 had no stop codons and remained in frame with V and J, and every other rearrangement was called non-productive. CDR3 was defined according to IMGT convention as the region running from the second conserved V-encoded cysteine to the conserved J-encoded phenylalanine. The earlier analysis of a few hundred of the donors excluded sequences that lacked an unambiguous match to a single V gene segment. An earlier analysis of approximately 590 of the donors classified V segments as functional when productive rearrangements were above 56.7% and as segregating when the standard deviation between donors was above 5%. A statistical classification framework was built to diagnose cytomegalovirus status from the catalog of TCR beta chain sequences. In a later analysis, TCR nucleotide sequences were compared against IMGT/GENE-DB human TR gene sequences so that V and J genes could be assigned. The TCRdist pipeline was used in a later analysis to assign CDR3 sequences and most-parsimonious VDJ recombination scenarios. In a later analysis, each TCR beta chain was defined by its CDR3 amino acid sequence together with its V-gene family, and reads without a unique V-gene family were excluded. A later analysis removed several hundred highly shared, low-generation-probability nucleotide sequences to deal with suspected cross-contamination and a sequencing artifact. In a later analysis, a clonal expansion index was calculated for each public chain from normalized within-repertoire ranks of inferred template counts. A later analysis computed generation probabilities with a VDJ recombination model fitted to out-of-frame rearrangements, and checked the results against IGoR. Hypergeometric tests were used in a later analysis to score TCR-TCR, TCR-HLA and TCR-CMV co-occurrence, with a repertoire-size bias correction applied to the TCR pairs. False discovery rates were estimated in a later analysis by permuting HLA or CMV assignments 20 times. A later analysis grouped co-occurring TCRs with DBSCAN, adding TCRdist sequence similarity when clustering within HLA-allele-positive subsets. Repertoires with fewer than 30,000 or more than 120,000 public chains were left out of co-occurrence clustering, as were four to six repertoires with anomalous nucleotide sharing. TCRdb re-hosts the immuneACCESS table, in-frame sequences only. Its copies lack some clones; in the studies checked, an unresolved V gene accounts for under half of them, and the cause for the rest is not known. V and J calls and clone size are those listed in that table; D and trimming were worked out from the DNA. Across this sample there are 100,000 to 150,000 clones, with roughly 79% seen only once. In total, the top ten clones hold approximately 2.8% of the sample.

This clone was detected only a few times. Which antigen it targets is not known. Base qualities are not provided; no much larger clone lies one nucleotide away. This TCR derives from a boy under 10 years old in good health and CMV-seronegative. The sequencing sample was made of PBMCs.

The DNA sequence is given as TGTGCCAGTAGTTCCGAGGGCTGGGGGGAAGTCACTGAAGCTTTCTTT. The translation is CASSSEGWGEVTEAFF. This receptor chain uses TRBV19 and TRBJ1-1; TRBD1 is a possible D gene, resting on 5 matching bases. V gives up 5 bases and J gives up 4 bases, and the segment between their germline ends measures 20 bases. From its cysteine to its phenylalanine, the CDR3 spans 16 amino acids. Only the CDR3 DNA stays, 48 bases, in frame from base 1. Via the germline V gene (reference sequence), CDR1 is LNHDA and CDR2 SQIVND.